This TCR beta chain was retrieved from a study of metastatic and nonmetastatic thyroid tumors. The overall study: Blood and tumor or nodule tissue repertoires from malignant and benign thyroid patients were compared.

The germline V gene has CDR1 MNHNS and CDR2 SASEGT. The junction had 6 bases not matched to a gene; V was cut back by 4 bases and J by 2 bases. The CDR3 is made up of 15 amino acids. Study-level results: A significant increase in TCR beta diversity was reportedly seen in malignant thyroid tumors relative to benign nodules, in blood and tumor.

No treatment had been given to any patient before thyroid surgery. TCRdb re-analyzed the PCR reads using MiXCR. There are tens of thousands of clones in the sample; under 15% occur only once, and more than 7% lies in the top ten. This clone came up many times. What it binds is not known. This sample also contains other DNA sequences that code for the same CDR3. The V gene is TRBV6-1, the J gene TRBJ2-3; 7 nucleotides line up with TRBD1. This TCR derives from a female donor with papillary thyroid cancer or a benign thyroid nodule (not recorded which). Some clones in this sample may be carry-over from other donors' samples. Sequencing was performed on tumor tissue. CDR3 DNA: TGTGCCAGCAGTGCCCGGGGACAGTTCACAGATACGCAGTATTTT. Encoded protein: CASSARGQFTDTQYF.